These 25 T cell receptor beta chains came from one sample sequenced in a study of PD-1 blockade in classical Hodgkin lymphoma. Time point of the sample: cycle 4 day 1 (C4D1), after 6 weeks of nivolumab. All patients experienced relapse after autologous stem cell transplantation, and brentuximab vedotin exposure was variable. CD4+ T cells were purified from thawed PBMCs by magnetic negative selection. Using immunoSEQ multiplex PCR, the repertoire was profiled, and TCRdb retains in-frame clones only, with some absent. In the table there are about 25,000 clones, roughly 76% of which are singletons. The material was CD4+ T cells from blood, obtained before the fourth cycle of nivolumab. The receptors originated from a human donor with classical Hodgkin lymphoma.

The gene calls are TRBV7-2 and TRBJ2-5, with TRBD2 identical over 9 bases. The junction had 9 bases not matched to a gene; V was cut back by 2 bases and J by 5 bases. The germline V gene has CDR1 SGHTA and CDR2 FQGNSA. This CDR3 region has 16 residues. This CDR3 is CASSLFTAGGGETQYF. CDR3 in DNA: TGTGCCAGCAGCTTATTCACAGCGGGGGGCGGGGAGACCCAGTACTTC.

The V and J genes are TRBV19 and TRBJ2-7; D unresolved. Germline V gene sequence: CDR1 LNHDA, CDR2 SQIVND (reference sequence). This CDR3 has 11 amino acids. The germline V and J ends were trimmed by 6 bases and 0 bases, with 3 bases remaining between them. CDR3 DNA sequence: TGTGCCAGTAGGGGCTCCTACGAGCAGTACTTC. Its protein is CASRGSYEQYF. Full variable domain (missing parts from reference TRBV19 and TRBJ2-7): DGGITQSPKYLFRKEGQNVTLSCEQNLNHDAMYWYRQDPGQGLRLIYYSQIVNDFQKGDIAEGYSVSREKKESFPLTVTSAQKNPTAFYLCASRGSYEQYFGPGTRLTVT.

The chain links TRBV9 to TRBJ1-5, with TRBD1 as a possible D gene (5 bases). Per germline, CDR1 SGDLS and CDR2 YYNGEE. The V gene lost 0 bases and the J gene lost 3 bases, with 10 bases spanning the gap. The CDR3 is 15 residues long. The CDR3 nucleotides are TGTGCCAGCAGCGTAGAGGGGCACGACAATCAGCCCCAGCATTTT. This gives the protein CASSVEGHDNQPQHF.

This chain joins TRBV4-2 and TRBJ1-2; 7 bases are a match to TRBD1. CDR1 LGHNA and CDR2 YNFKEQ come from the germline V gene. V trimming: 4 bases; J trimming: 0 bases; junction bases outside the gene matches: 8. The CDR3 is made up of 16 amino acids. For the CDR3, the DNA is TGTGCCAGCAGCCCGACAGGGTGGGTTTCTAACTATGGCTACACCTTC. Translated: CASSPTGWVSNYGYTF.

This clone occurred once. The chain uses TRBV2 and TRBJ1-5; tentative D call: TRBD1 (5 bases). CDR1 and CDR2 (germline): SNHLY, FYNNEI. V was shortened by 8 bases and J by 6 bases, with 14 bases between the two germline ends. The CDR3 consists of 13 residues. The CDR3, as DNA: TGTGCCAGCGGAGAACAGGCGCGTCAGCCCCAGCATTTT. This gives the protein CASGEQARQPQHF.

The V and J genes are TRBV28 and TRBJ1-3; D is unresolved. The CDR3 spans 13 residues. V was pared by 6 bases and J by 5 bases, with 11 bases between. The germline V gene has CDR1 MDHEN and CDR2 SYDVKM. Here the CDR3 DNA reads TGTGCCAGCAGCAACGGACGGAGAAACACCATATATTTT. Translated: CASSNGRRNTIYF.

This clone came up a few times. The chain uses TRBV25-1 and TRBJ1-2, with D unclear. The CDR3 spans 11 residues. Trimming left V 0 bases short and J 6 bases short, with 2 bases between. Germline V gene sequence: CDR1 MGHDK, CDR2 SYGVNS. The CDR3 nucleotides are TGTGCCAGCAGTGAATATGATGGCTACACCTTC. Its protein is CASSEYDGYTF.

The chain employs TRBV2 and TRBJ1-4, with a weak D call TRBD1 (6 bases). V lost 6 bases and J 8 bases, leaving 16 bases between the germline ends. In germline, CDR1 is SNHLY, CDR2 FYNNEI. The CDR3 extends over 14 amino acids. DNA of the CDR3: TGTGCCAGCAGGGGCGGGACAATTACCGAAAAACTGTTTTTT. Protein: CASRGGTITEKLFF.

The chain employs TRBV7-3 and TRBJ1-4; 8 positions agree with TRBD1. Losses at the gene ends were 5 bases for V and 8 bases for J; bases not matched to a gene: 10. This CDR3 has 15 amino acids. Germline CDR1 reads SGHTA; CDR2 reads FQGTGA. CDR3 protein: CASSATGTGVEKLFF. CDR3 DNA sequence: TGTGCCAGCAGCGCCACCGGGACAGGAGTAGAAAAACTGTTTTTT.

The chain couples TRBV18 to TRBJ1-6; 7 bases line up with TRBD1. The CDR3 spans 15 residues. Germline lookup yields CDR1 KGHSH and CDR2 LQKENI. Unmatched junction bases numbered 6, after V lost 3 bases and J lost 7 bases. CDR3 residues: CASSPQGQTNSPLHF. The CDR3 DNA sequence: TGTGCCAGCTCACCGCAGGGACAGACCAATTCACCCCTCCACTTT.

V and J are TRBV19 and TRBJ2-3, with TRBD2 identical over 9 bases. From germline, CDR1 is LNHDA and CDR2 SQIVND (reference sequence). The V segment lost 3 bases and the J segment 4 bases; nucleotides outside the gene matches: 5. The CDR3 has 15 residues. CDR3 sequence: CASSIPLAGPDTQYF. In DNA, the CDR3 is TGTGCCAGTAGTATCCCCCTAGCGGGGCCAGATACGCAGTATTTT.

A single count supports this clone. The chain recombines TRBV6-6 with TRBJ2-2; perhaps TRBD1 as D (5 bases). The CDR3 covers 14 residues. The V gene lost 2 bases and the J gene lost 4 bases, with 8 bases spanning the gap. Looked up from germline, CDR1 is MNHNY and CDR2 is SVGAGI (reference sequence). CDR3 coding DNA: TGTGCCAGCAGTTACAGGGGAAGCACCGGGGAGCTGTTTTTT. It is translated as CASSYRGSTGELFF.

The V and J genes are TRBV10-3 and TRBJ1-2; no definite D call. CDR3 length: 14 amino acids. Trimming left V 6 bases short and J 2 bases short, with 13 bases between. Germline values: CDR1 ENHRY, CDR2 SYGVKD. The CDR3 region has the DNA TGTGCCATCAGCGACGACGGTGGCAACTATGGCTACACCTTC. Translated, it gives CAISDDGGNYGYTF.

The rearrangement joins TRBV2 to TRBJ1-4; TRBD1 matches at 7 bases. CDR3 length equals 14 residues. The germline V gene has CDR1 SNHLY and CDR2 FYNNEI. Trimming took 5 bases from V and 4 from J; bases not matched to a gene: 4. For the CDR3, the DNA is TGTGCCAGCAGTTTACAGGGGATTAATGAAAAACTGTTTTTT. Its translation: CASSLQGINEKLFF.

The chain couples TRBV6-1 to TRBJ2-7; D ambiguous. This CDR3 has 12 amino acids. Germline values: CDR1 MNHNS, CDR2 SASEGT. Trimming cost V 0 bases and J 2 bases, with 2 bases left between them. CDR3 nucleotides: TGTGCCAGCAGTGAAGCCCCCTACGAGCAGTACTTC. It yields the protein CASSEAPYEQYF.

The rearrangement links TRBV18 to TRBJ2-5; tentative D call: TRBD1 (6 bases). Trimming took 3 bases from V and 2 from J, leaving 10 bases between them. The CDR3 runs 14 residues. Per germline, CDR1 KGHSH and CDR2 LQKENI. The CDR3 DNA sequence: TGTGCCAGCTCACCTCCGGACAGACAAGAGACCCAGTACTTC. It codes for CASSPPDRQETQYF.

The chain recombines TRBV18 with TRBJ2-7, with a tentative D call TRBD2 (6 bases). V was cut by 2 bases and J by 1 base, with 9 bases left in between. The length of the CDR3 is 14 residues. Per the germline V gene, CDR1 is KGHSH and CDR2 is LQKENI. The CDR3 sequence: CASSPASDSYEQYF. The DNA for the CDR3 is TGTGCCAGCTCACCAGCTAGCGATTCCTACGAGCAGTACTTC. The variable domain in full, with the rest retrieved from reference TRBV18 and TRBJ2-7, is NAGVMQNPRHLVRRRGQEARLRCSPMKGHSHVYWYRQLPEEGLKFMVYLQKENIIDESGMPKERFSAEFPKEGPSILRIQQVVRGDSAAYFCASSPASDSYEQYFGPGTRLTVT.

The CDR3 nucleotides are TGTGCCAGCAGACAGAGGACAGGGAACGAGCAGTACTTC. Its protein product is CASRQRTGNEQYF. The chain links TRBV5-8 to TRBJ2-7, with 8 nucleotides matching TRBD1. The V and J ends lost 5 bases and 5 bases, in that order; junction bases with no gene match: 6. CDR1 is SGHTS and CDR2 is YDEGEE in the germline V gene. The length of the CDR3 is 13 residues.

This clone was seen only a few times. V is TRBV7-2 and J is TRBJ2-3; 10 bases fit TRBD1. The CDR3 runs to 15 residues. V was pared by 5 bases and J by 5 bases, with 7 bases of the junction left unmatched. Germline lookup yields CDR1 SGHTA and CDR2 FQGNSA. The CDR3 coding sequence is TGTGCCAGCAGCCCCGGGACAGGGGAGAAAGATACGCAGTATTTT. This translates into CASSPGTGEKDTQYF.

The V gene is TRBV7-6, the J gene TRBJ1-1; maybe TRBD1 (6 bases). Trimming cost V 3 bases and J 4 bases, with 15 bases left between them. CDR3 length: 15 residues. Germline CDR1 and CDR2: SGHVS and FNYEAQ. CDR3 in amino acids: CASSFLSRGVTEAFF. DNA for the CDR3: TGTGCCAGCAGCTTCCTGTCGAGGGGGGTCACTGAAGCTTTCTTT.

The CDR3 is CASSISGYSNQPQHF. DNA for the CDR3: TGTGCCAGTAGTATTTCTGGTTATAGCAATCAGCCCCAGCATTTT. The chain combines TRBV19 with TRBJ1-5; no clear D. V gave up 3 bases and J gave up 0 bases, with 9 bases separating them. Germline V gives CDR1 LNHDA, CDR2 SQIVND (reference sequence). The CDR3 is 15 residues long. Supplemented by reference TRBV19 and TRBJ1-5, the full variable domain reads DGGITQSPKYLFRKEGQNVTLSCEQNLNHDAMYWYRQDPGQGLRLIYYSQIVNDFQKGDIAEGYSVSREKKESFPLTVTSAQKNPTAFYLCASSISGYSNQPQHFGDGTRLSIL.

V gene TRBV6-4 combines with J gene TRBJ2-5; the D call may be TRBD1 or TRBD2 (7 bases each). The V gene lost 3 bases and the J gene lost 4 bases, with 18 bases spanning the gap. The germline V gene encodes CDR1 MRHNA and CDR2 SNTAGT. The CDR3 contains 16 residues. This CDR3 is CASSEMRQGGGETQYF. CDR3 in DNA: TGTGCCAGCAGTGAAATGCGGCAGGGGGGGGGAGAGACCCAGTACTTC.

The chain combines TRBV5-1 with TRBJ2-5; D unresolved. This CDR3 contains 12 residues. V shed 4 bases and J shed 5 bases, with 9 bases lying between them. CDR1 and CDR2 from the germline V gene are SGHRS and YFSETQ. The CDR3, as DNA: TGCGCCAGCAGCCCAGGTCGGGAGACCCAGTACTTC. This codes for CASSPGRETQYF.

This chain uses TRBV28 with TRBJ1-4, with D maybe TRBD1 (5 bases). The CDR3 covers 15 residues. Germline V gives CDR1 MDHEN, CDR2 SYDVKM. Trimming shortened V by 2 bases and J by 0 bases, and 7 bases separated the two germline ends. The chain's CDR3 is CASSLGGATNEKLFF. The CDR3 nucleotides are TGTGCCAGCAGTTTAGGGGGAGCAACTAATGAAAAACTGTTTTTT. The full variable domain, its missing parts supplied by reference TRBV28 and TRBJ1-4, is DVKVTQSSRYLVKRTGEKVFLECVQDMDHENMFWYRQDPGLGLRLIYFSYDVKMKEKGDIPEGYSVSREKKERFSLILESASTNQTSMYLCASSLGGATNEKLFFGSGTQLSVL.

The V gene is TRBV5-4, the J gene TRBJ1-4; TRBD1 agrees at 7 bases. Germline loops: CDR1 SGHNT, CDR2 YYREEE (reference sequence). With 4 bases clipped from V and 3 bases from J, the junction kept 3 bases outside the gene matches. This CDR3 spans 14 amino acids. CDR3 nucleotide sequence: TGTGCCAGCAGCGTCAGGGGGTCTAATGAAAAACTGTTTTTT. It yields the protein CASSVRGSNEKLFF.